The TCR beta chain described here comes from a study of cytomegalovirus exposure and HLA in healthy donors. PCR used 60 Vbeta primers and 13 Jbeta primers. Sequencing was performed with immunoSEQ multiplex PCR; in TCRdb, only in-frame clones are kept and a portion is missing. The table has 100,000 or so clones, 76% seen once. Trimming took 8 bases from V and 11 from J, leaving 24 bases between them. The CDR3 consists of 13 residues. CDR1 and CDR2 (germline): GTSNPN, SVGIG (reference sequence). This clone was seen more than once but under ten times. This receptor was obtained from a man in his forties in good health and CMV-seropositive. The sequenced sample consisted of PBMCs. The chain uses TRBV30 and TRBJ1-1; tentative D call: TRBD1 (5 bases). The CDR3 loop is CARGGESGLGAFF. Written as DNA, the CDR3 is TGTGCCCGTGGGGGGGAATCGGGACTTGGGGCTTTCTTT. The full variable domain, in which reference TRBV30 and TRBJ1-1 provide the parts outside the CDR3, is SQTIHQWPATLVQPVGSPLSLECTVEGTSNPNLYWYRQAAGRGLQLLFYSVGIGQISSEVPQNLSASRPQDRQFILSSKKLLLSDSGFYLCARGGESGLGAFFGQGTRLTVV.